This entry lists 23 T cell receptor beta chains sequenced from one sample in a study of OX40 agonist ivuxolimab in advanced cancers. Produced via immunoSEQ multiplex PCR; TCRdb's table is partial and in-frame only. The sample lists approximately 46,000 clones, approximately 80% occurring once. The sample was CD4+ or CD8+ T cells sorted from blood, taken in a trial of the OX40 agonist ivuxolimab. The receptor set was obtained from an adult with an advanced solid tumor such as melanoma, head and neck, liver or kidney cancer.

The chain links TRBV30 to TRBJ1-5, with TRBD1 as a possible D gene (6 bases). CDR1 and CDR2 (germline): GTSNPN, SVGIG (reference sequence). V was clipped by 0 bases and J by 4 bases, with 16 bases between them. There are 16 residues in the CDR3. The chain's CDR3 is CAWSVRGRGKNQPQHF. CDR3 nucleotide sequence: TGTGCCTGGAGTGTACGTGGGAGGGGGAAAAATCAGCCCCAGCATTTT. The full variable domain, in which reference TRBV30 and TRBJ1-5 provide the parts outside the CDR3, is SQTIHQWPATLVQPVGSPLSLECTVEGTSNPNLYWYRQAAGRGLQLLFYSVGIGQISSEVPQNLSASRPQDRQFILSSKKLLLSDSGFYLCAWSVRGRGKNQPQHFGDGTRLSIL.

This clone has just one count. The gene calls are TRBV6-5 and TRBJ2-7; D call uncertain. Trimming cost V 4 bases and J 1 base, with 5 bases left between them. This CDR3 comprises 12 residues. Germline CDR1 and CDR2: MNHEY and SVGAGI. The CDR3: CASSFGSYEQYF. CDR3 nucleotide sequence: TGTGCCAGCAGTTTTGGTTCCTACGAGCAGTACTTC.

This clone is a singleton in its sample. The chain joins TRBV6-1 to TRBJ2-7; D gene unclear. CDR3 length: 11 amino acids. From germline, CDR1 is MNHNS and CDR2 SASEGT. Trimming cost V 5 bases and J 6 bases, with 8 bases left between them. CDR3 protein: CASSYRSEQYF. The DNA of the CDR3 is TGTGCCAGCAGTTACCGGTCCGAGCAGTACTTC.

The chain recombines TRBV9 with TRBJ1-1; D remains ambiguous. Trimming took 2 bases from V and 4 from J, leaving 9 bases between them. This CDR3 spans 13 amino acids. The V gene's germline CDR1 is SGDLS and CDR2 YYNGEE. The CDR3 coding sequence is TGTGCCAGCAGCGTTATTGGGGTCACTGAAGCTTTCTTT. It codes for CASSVIGVTEAFF. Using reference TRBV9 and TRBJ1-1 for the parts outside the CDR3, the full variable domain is DSGVTQTPKHLITATGQRVTLRCSPRSGDLSVYWYQQSLDQGLQFLIQYYNGEERAKGNILERFSAQQFPDLHSELNLSSLELGDSALYFCASSVIGVTEAFFGQGTRLTVV.

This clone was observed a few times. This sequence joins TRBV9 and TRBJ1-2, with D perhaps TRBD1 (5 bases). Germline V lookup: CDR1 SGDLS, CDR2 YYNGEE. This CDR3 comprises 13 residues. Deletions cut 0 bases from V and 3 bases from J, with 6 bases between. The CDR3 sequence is CASSVAGHYGYTF. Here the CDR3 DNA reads TGTGCCAGCAGCGTAGCGGGGCACTATGGCTACACCTTC.

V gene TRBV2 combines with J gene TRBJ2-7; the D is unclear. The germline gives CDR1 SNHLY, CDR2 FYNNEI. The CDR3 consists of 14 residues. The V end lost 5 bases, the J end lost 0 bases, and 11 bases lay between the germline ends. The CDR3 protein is CASSQRVSSYEQYF. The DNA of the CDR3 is TGTGCCAGCAGTCAAAGGGTGAGCTCCTACGAGCAGTACTTC.

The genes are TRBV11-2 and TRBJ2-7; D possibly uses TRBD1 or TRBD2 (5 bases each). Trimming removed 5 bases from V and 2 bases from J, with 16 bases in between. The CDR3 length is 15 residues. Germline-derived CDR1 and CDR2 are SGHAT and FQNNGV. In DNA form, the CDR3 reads TGTGCCAGCAGCCCCCGTCGGGGCGGAGCCTACGAGCAGTACTTC. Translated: CASSPRRGGAYEQYF.

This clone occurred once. CDR3 nucleotides: TGTGCCAGCAGCAAAAGACTTGGAGGGCCCGCAGATACGCAGTATTTT. This gives the protein CASSKRLGGPADTQYF. The chain is built from TRBV21-1 and TRBJ2-3; the DNA was not used to check the table's D call, TRBD2. TRBV21-1 is annotated as a pseudogene. CDR3 length equals 16 residues.

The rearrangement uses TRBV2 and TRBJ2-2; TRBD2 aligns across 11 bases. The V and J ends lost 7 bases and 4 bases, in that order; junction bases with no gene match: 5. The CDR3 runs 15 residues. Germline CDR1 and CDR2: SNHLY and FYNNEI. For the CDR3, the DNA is TGTGCCAGCATATTAGCGGGGGGGCCCACCGGGGAGCTGTTTTTT. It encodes CASILAGGPTGELFF.

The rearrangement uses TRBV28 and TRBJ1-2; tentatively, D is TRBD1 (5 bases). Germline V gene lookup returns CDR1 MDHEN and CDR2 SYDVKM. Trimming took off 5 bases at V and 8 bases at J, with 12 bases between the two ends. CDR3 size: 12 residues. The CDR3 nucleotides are TGTGCCAGCAGTGGGGGAGATGAAGGCTACACCTTC. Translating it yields CASSGGDEGYTF.

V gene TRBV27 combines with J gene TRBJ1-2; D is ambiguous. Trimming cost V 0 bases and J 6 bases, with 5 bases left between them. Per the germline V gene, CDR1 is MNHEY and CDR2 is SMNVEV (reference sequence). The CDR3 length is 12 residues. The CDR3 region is CASSLSGDGYTF. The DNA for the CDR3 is TGTGCCAGCAGTTTATCTGGGGATGGCTACACCTTC.

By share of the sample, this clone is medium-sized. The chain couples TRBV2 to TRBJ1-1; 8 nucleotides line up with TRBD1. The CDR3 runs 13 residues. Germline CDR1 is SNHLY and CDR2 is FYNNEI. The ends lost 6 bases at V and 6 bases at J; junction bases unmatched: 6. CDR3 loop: CASRSGGYSEAFF. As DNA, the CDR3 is TGTGCCAGCAGGTCAGGGGGCTATTCTGAAGCTTTCTTT. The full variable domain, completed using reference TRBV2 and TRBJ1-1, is EPEVTQTPSHQVTQMGQEVILRCVPISNHLYFYWYRQILGQKVEFLVSFYNNEISEKSEIFDDQFSVERPDGSNFTLKIRSTKLEDSAMYFCASRSGGYSEAFFGQGTRLTVV.

The CDR3 region has the DNA TGTGCCAGTAGTATTACCTCGGACACTGAAGCTTTCTTT. Translated: CASSITSDTEAFF. The rearrangement links TRBV19 to TRBJ1-1; D unresolved. Between the trimmed V and J ends, which lost 3 bases and 3 bases, there was a span of 8 bases. From germline, CDR1 is LNHDA and CDR2 SQIVND (reference sequence). The CDR3 runs to 13 residues.

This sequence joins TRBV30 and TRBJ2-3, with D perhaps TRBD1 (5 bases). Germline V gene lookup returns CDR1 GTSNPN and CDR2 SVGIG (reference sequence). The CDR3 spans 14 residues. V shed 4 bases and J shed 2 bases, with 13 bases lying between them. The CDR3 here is CAWIKGVNTDTQYF. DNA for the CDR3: TGTGCCTGGATCAAAGGGGTCAACACAGATACGCAGTATTTT.

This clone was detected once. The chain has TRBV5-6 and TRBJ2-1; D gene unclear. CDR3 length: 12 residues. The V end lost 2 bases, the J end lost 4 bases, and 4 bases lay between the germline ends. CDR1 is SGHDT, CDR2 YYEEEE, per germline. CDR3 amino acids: CASSFKYNEQFF. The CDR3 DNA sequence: TGTGCCAGCAGCTTCAAGTACAATGAGCAGTTCTTC.

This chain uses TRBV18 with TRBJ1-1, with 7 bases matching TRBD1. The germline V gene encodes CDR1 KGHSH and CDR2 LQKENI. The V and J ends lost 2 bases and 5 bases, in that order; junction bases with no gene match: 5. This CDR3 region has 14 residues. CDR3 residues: CASSPRGLNTEAFF. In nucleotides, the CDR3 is TGTGCCAGCTCACCAAGGGGGCTAAATACTGAAGCTTTCTTT.

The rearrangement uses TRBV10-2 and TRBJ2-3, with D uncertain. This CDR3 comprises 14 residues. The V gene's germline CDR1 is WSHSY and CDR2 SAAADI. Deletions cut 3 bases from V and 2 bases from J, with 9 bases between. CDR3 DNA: TGCGCCAGCAGTGAAGGCATAATCACAGATACGCAGTATTTT. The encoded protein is CASSEGIITDTQYF.

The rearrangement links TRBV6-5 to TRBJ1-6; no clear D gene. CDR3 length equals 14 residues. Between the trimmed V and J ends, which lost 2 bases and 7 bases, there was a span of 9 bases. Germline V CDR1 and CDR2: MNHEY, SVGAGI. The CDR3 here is CASSYAPINSPLHF. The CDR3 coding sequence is TGTGCCAGCAGTTACGCCCCGATAAATTCACCCCTCCACTTT.

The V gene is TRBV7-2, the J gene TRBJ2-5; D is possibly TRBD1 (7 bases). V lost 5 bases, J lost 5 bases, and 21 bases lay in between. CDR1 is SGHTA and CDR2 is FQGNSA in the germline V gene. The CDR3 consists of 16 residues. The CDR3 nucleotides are TGTGCCAGCAGCCGGGGCCGACTAGGGGGCGAGGAGACCCAGTACTTC. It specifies CASSRGRLGGEETQYF.

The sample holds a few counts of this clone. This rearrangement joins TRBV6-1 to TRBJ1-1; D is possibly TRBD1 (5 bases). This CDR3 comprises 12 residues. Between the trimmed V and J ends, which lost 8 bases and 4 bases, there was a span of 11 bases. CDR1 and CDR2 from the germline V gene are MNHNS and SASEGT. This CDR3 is CASSRESTEAFF. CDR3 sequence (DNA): TGTGCCAGCTCCAGGGAGTCCACTGAAGCTTTCTTT.

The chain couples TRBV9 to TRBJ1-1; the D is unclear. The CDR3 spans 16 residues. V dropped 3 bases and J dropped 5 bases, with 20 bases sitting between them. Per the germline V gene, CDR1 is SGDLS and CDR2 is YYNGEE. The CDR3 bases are TGTGCCAGCAGCGCCCTGGTGGCTGCTGGAGGGACTGAAGCTTTCTTT. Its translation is CASSALVAAGGTEAFF.

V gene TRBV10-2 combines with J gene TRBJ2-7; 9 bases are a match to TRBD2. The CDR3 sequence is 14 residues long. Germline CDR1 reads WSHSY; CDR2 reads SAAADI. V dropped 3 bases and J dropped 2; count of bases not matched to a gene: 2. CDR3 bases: TGCGCCAGCAGTGAAGCTAGCGGGACCTACGAGCAGTACTTC. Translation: CASSEASGTYEQYF.

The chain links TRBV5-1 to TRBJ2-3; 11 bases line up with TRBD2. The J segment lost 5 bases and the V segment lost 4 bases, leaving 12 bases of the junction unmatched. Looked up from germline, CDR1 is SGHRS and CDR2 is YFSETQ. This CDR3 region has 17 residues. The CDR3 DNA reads TGCGCCAGCAGCCCGAGGTTAGCGGGGGGGCCAGGAGATACGCAGTATTTT. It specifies CASSPRLAGGPGDTQYF.